The sequence of this TCR beta chain was determined in a study of CD4+ T cells in melanoma (dated by TCRdb to 2022 to 2024). Looking at the study overall: The study examined neoantigen-specific CD4+ T cells in human melanoma.

The donors were people with melanoma. The method was the immunoSEQ multiplex PCR assay. Not all clones reach the TCRdb copy of this immuneACCESS table, which keeps in-frame sequences only. Checked studies attribute under half of the gap to unresolved V genes and leave the rest unexplained. For this sample there are around 110,000 clones; roughly 90% appear just once. 3% to 4% of the sample is taken by the ten largest. General study outcomes and caveats: According to the report, neoantigen-specific CD4+ T cells in melanoma displayed diverse differentiation states. Neoantigen-specific CD4+ T cells were reported to be correlated with the function of CD8+ T cells, macrophages and B cells.

For CDR1 and CDR2, the germline V gene lists SNHLY and FYNNEI. Counted from cysteine to phenylalanine, this CDR3 has 13 amino acids. Only the CDR3 DNA is retained, 39 bases long and in frame from the first base. V is pared back by 10 bases and J by 4 bases, with 15 bases lying between the germline termini. Details on this clone: The specificity of this receptor is unknown. Base qualities are not provided; no much larger clone lies one nucleotide away.

In this chain, TRBV2 is recombined with TRBJ2-3; TRBD2 is a weak D gene call, 5 bases matching. The receptor was isolated from a human donor with melanoma. Sequenced: peripheral blood. The nucleotide sequence is given as TGTGCCAATGGGGTCATCGGGGCAGATACGCAGTATTTT. This gives the protein CANGVIGADTQYF.